This TCR beta chain was recovered during a study of blood T cell repertoires in COVID-19. The overall study: Sites in the United States, Italy and Spain provided acute and convalescent COVID-19 samples.

Participant age was roughly 18 to 90 years, and participants resided in roughly 25 US areas. This CDR3 is built from 15 residues. The V and J ends lost 5 bases and 0 bases respectively, with 11 bases between them. Germline lookup yields CDR1 SGHTA and CDR2 FQGNSA. This table comes from immunoSEQ multiplex PCR, and its TCRdb copy is limited to in-frame clones, with some not included. This sample yields 100,000 to 150,000 clones, of which about 86% are seen a single time; about 2.4% belongs to the top ten. This receptor was identified in a middle-aged man with acute COVID-19. V is TRBV7-2 and J is TRBJ1-5; D perhaps matches TRBD1 (5 bases). Sequencing input: PBMCs or T cells enriched from blood (not recorded which). CDR3 protein: CASSLGGYSNQPQHF. The CDR3 DNA reads TGTGCCAGCAGCCTCGGGGGTTATAGCAATCAGCCCCAGCATTTT.